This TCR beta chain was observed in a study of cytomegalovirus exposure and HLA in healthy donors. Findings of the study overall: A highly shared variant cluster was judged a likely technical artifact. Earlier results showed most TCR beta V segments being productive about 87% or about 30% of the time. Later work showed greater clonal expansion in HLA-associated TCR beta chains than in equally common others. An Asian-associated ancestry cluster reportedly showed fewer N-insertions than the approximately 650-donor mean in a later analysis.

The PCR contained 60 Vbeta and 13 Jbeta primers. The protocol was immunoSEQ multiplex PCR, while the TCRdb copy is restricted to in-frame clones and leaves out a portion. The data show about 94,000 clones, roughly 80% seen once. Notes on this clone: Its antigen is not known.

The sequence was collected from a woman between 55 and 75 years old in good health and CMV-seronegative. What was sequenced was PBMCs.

The CDR3 DNA reads as TGTGCCAGCAGCTTGGGAAGCGGCGAGCAGTACTTC. Protein product: CASSLGSGEQYF. The chain couples TRBV5-4 to TRBJ2-7, with D possibly TRBD2 on 5 matching bases. Germline-derived CDR1 and CDR2 are SGHNT and YYREEE (reference sequence). The ends were cut back, 0 bases at V and 6 bases at J, with 7 bases in the middle. This CDR3 contains 12 residues. Combining the CDR3 with reference TRBV5-4 and TRBJ2-7 gives the whole variable domain ETGVTQSPTHLIKTRGQQVTLRCSSQSGHNTVSWYQQALGQGPQFIFQYYREEENGRGNFPPRFSGLQFPNYSSELNVNALELDDSALYLCASSLGSGEQYFGPGTRLTVT.